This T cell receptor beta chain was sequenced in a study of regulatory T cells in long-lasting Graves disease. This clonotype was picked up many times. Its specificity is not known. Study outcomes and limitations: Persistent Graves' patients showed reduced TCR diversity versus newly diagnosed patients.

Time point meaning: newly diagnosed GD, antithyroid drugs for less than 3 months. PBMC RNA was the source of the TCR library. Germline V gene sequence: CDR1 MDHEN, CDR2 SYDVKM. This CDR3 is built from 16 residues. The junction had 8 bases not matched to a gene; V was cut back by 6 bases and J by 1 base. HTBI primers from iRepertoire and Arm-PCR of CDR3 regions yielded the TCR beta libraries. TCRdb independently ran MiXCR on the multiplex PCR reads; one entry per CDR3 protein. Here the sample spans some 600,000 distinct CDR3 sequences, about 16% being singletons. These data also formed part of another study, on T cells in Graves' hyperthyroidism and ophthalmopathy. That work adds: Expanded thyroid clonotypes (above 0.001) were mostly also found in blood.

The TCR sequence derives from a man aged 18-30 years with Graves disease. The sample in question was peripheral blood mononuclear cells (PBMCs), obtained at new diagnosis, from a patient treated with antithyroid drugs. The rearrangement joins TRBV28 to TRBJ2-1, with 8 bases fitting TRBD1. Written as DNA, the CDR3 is TGTGCCAGCAGACGGACAGGGACCGGGTCCTACAATGAGCAGTTCTTC. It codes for CASRRTGTGSYNEQFF.